Each of the 22 T cell receptor beta chains below was sequenced from the same sample in a study of blood T cells in healthy people across ages. Primed by a sample-barcoded 5' primer and a J-beta primer mix, a second PCR proceeded for about 7 to 11 cycles. TCRdb recomputed calls from the 5' RACE reads with MiXCR, one row per CDR3 protein. The sample consists of around 1,900,000 distinct CDR3 sequences, about 39% of them appearing once. The sequencing sample was made of blood. Every receptor here comes from a human donor in good health.

A few counts support this clonotype. The V and J genes are TRBV7-8 and TRBJ2-1; D tentatively fits TRBD1 or TRBD2 (6 bases each). The CDR3 length is 15 residues. V lost 5 bases and J 5 bases, leaving 16 bases between the germline ends. The germline gives CDR1 SGHVS, CDR2 FQNEAQ. CDR3 protein: CASSLGGPGDNEQFF. For the CDR3, the DNA is TGTGCCAGCAGCCTTGGGGGGCCGGGAGACAATGAGCAGTTCTTC.

This clonotype was found a few times. V and J are TRBV9 and TRBJ1-2, with 8 bases that match TRBD1. V was clipped by 0 bases and J by 6 bases; unmatched bases: 10. Germline lookup yields CDR1 SGDLS and CDR2 YYNGEE. CDR3 size: 16 residues. The CDR3, as DNA: TGTGCCAGCAGCGTAGATCTGGGGACAGGAGAAGATGGCTACACCTTC. It yields the protein CASSVDLGTGEDGYTF. Based on the CDR3 plus reference TRBV9 and TRBJ1-2, the full variable domain is DSGVTQTPKHLITATGQRVTLRCSPRSGDLSVYWYQQSLDQGLQFLIQYYNGEERAKGNILERFSAQQFPDLHSELNLSSLELGDSALYFCASSVDLGTGEDGYTFGSGTRLTVV.

The table lists this clonotype with a few counts. The chain employs TRBV29-1 and TRBJ2-6; no clear D gene. V dropped 6 bases and J dropped 0 bases, with 12 bases sitting between them. Germline loops: CDR1 SQVTM, CDR2 ANQGSEA. The CDR3 totals 15 residues. This CDR3 is CSVITENSGANVLTF. In nucleotides, the CDR3 is TGCAGCGTCATCACAGAAAACTCTGGGGCCAACGTCCTGACTTTC.

This chain joins TRBV24-1 and TRBJ2-3; tentative D call: TRBD1 (6 bases). The V gene's germline CDR1 is KGHDR and CDR2 SFDVKD. The CDR3 is 14 amino acids. The V end lost 3 bases, the J end lost 5 bases, and 11 bases lay between the germline ends. The CDR3 DNA reads TGTGCCACCAGTGATACTCAGGGGCGAGATACGCAGTATTTT. Translating gives CATSDTQGRDTQYF.

This clonotype has only a few counts. This rearrangement joins TRBV9 to TRBJ2-7; D is perhaps TRBD1 or TRBD2 (5 bases each). TRBJ2-5 explains the end of the DNA better; the J call may be wrong. The CDR3 is made up of 16 amino acids. CDR1 is SGDLS and CDR2 is YYNGEE in the germline V gene. The CDR3 region is CASSLSGRQAGETQYF. The DNA for the CDR3 is TGTGCCAGCAGCCTCTCGGGACGTCAGGCTGGTGAGACCCAGTACTTC.

The chain combines TRBV12-3 or TRBV12-4 with TRBJ1-2; D is unclear. V lost 4 bases and J lost 8, with 11 bases in between. The CDR3 loop spans 12 amino acids. The chain's CDR3 is CASSSNWMGYTF. CDR3 nucleotides: TGTGCCAGCAGTTCAAACTGGATGGGCTACACCTTC.

This clonotype was counted between two and nine times. This chain uses TRBV20-1 with TRBJ1-2; weak D call: TRBD1 (5 bases). Germline lookup yields CDR1 DFQATT and CDR2 SNEGSKA (reference sequence). This CDR3 has 15 residues. V was trimmed by 0 bases and J by 4 bases, leaving 15 bases between them. The CDR3 bases are TGCAGTGCTAGAGATTGGGGGAGAACCCGCTATGGCTACACCTTC. Translated: CSARDWGRTRYGYTF.

The chain is built from TRBV7-2 and TRBJ2-1; the D gene is possibly TRBD1 (5 bases). The CDR3 runs 15 residues. The germline CDR1 and CDR2 sequences are SGHTA and FQGNSA. V was pared by 5 bases and J by 1 base, with 12 bases between. CDR3 region: CASSIGSGSYNEQFF. The DNA for the CDR3 is TGTGCCAGCAGCATAGGGTCAGGGTCCTACAATGAGCAGTTCTTC.

The chain joins TRBV2 to TRBJ2-3; unclear D gene. The V gene's germline CDR1 is SNHLY and CDR2 FYNNEI. V was clipped by 2 bases and J by 1 base, with 7 bases between them. The CDR3 contains 14 residues. CDR3 in amino acids: CASSEFVRTDTQYF. For the CDR3, the DNA is TGTGCCAGCAGTGAATTTGTCCGCACAGATACGCAGTATTTT.

The gene calls are TRBV10-3 and TRBJ1-2, with D possibly being TRBD1 (6 bases). V lost 4 bases and J 8 bases, leaving 11 bases between the germline ends. The CDR3 runs 12 residues. CDR1 is ENHRY and CDR2 is SYGVKD in the germline V gene. The CDR3 loop reads CAISVGGGGYTF. CDR3 DNA sequence: TGTGCCATCAGTGTCGGGGGCGGAGGCTACACCTTC.

In its sample, this clonotype was seen a few times. The CDR3: CASSPLGPSNQPQHF. CDR3 in DNA: TGTGCCAGCAGTCCCCTCGGGCCGAGCAATCAGCCCCAGCATTTT. The chain links TRBV12-3 or TRBV12-4 to TRBJ1-5; no definite D call. Trimming left V 5 bases short and J 1 base short, with 12 bases between. The CDR3 consists of 15 residues.

This clonotype has more than one count but fewer than ten. The chain links TRBV7-8 to TRBJ2-3; 8 bases are shared with TRBD1. The CDR3 spans 18 residues. Germline-derived CDR1 and CDR2 are SGHVS and FQNEAQ. After removal of 1 base from V and 2 bases from J, the junction contained 11 bases not matched to a gene. This chain's CDR3 is CASSLGLGGQGATDTQYF. The CDR3 DNA reads as TGTGCCAGCAGCTTAGGGTTAGGTGGACAGGGCGCCACAGATACGCAGTATTTT.

V and J are TRBV7-8 and TRBJ1-1; D may be TRBD1 (5 bases). V was pared by 5 bases and J by 8 bases, with 18 bases between. This CDR3 spans 14 amino acids. Germline CDR1 is SGHVS and CDR2 is FQNEAQ. The CDR3 region is CASSPGTSKTEAFF. Here the CDR3 DNA reads TGTGCCAGCAGCCCTGGGACCTCCAAGACGGAAGCTTTCTTT.

In its sample, this clonotype was seen a few times. The rearrangement joins TRBV4-1 to TRBJ2-5; no reliable D call. Germline CDR1 and CDR2: MGHRA and YSYEKL. The CDR3 loop spans 15 amino acids. V dropped 3 bases and J dropped 1 base, with 12 bases sitting between them. The CDR3 loop reads CASSHEPRTQETQYF. The CDR3 DNA sequence: TGCGCCAGCAGCCATGAACCCAGAACCCAAGAGACCCAGTACTTC.

This clonotype came up a few times. The chain carries TRBV28 and TRBJ1-2; D not resolved. The CDR3 is 14 amino acids. From germline, CDR1 is MDHEN and CDR2 SYDVKM. V was clipped by 7 bases and J by 0 bases, with 12 bases between them. The chain's CDR3 is CASNQGGANYGYTF. The CDR3 DNA reads TGTGCCAGCAACCAAGGCGGGGCTAACTATGGCTACACCTTC.

In the case of this clonotype: A junction end diverges from the germline sequence, so it may reflect a read error. This sequence joins TRBV12-3 or TRBV12-4 and TRBJ2-3; D is undetermined. The CDR3 contains 12 residues. The CDR3 sequence is CANSSATDTQYF. The CDR3 DNA is TGTGCCAACAGTTCCGCAACAGATACGCAGTATTTT.

The gene calls are TRBV5-6 and TRBJ2-5, with 10 bases aligning to TRBD1. TRBJ2-7 matches the DNA end more closely, so the J call is doubtful. The CDR3 contains 17 residues. The germline V gene encodes CDR1 SGHDT and CDR2 YYEEEE. The CDR3 sequence is CASSLVLRDRGSYEQYF. As DNA, the CDR3 is TGTGCCAGCAGCTTGGTTTTGCGGGACAGGGGATCCTACGAGCAGTACTTC.

This clonotype was found a few times. This sequence joins TRBV7-8 and TRBJ2-3; D not certain. V gave up 0 bases and J gave up 5 bases, with 6 bases separating them. This CDR3 has 13 residues. Germline V gene sequence: CDR1 SGHVS, CDR2 FQNEAQ. CDR3 region: CASSLALQDTQYF. The DNA for the CDR3 is TGTGCCAGCAGCTTAGCTCTTCAAGATACGCAGTATTTT.

At least ten counts were recorded for this clonotype. The V call is TRBV11-2, the J call TRBJ2-3, with D uncertain. Trimming stripped 1 base from V and 2 bases from J, with 10 bases between. This CDR3 has 15 amino acids. The germline gives CDR1 SGHAT, CDR2 FQNNGV. CDR3 in amino acids: CASSLVAASTDTQYF. CDR3 bases: TGTGCCAGCAGCTTAGTGGCTGCCTCCACAGATACGCAGTATTTT.

The chain joins TRBV18 to TRBJ2-1; D unclear. Germline V gene data show CDR1 as KGHSH and CDR2 as LQKENI. The ends were cut back, 2 bases at V and 4 bases at J, with 6 bases in the middle. The CDR3 extends over 13 amino acids. The CDR3 is CASSPMGYNEQFF. In DNA form, the CDR3 reads TGTGCCAGCTCACCAATGGGTTACAATGAGCAGTTCTTC. The entire variable domain, with the rest obtained from reference TRBV18 and TRBJ2-1, is as follows: NAGVMQNPRHLVRRRGQEARLRCSPMKGHSHVYWYRQLPEEGLKFMVYLQKENIIDESGMPKERFSAEFPKEGPSILRIQQVVRGDSAAYFCASSPMGYNEQFFGPGTRLTVL.

This clonotype was found a few times. The rearrangement links TRBV4-3 to TRBJ1-2; D gene unclear. Trimming shortened V by 0 bases and J by 8 bases, and 10 bases separated the two germline ends. The germline CDR1 and CDR2 sequences are LGHNA and YSLEER. This CDR3 has 13 amino acids. CDR3 protein: CASSQDLSRGYTF. CDR3 in DNA: TGCGCCAGCAGCCAAGATCTCTCTAGGGGCTACACCTTC.

This clonotype has more than one count but fewer than ten. This chain connects TRBV29-1 to TRBJ2-1; D unclear. The CDR3 is made up of 12 amino acids. Trimming took 7 bases from V and 9 from J, leaving 16 bases between them. CDR1 SQVTM and CDR2 ANQGSEA come from the germline V gene. The CDR3 protein is CSGQIVAFEQFF. DNA for the CDR3: TGCAGCGGACAAATCGTAGCCTTTGAGCAGTTCTTC.